What follows are 21 T cell receptor beta chains derived from one specimen sequenced in a study of OX40 agonist ivuxolimab in advanced cancers. Method: immunoSEQ multiplex PCR; TCRdb's copy keeps in-frame clones and lacks some. The table lists about 20,000 clones, roughly four fifths of them singletons. This specimen consisted of CD4+ or CD8+ T cells sorted from blood, obtained in a trial of the OX40 agonist ivuxolimab. The receptors come from an adult with an advanced solid tumor such as melanoma, head and neck, liver or kidney cancer.

CDR3 residues: CASSQQGEQPQHF. CDR3 bases: TGTGCCAGCAGCCAACAGGGAGAGCAGCCCCAGCATTTT. This chain connects TRBV6-6 to TRBJ1-5, with D possibly TRBD1 on 6 matching bases. Trimming removed 6 bases at V and 7 bases at J, with 13 bases between. This CDR3 contains 13 residues. Germline CDR1 is MNHNY and CDR2 is SVGAGI (reference sequence).

The V call is TRBV7-3, the J call TRBJ2-2; maybe TRBD2 (5 bases). This CDR3 spans 15 amino acids. Per the germline V gene, CDR1 is SGHTA and CDR2 is FQGTGA. Trimming left V 2 bases short and J 4 bases short, with 11 bases between. The CDR3 nucleotides read TGTGCCAGCAGCTTACCTTCCACTAGCACCGGGGAGCTGTTTTTT. Translation gives CASSLPSTSTGELFF.

The chain couples TRBV4-1 to TRBJ2-5; 14 bases align to TRBD2. After removal of 4 bases from V and 5 bases from J, the junction contained 12 bases not matched to a gene. Germline V gives CDR1 MGHRA, CDR2 YSYEKL. The CDR3 has 18 amino acids. CDR3 amino acids: CASSPRLAGGPEDETQYF. The CDR3 DNA follows: TGCGCCAGCAGCCCCAGACTAGCGGGGGGGCCGGAGGACGAGACCCAGTACTTC.

The DNA for the CDR3 is TGTGCCAGCAGTTTCCAGGGTGGGGCCGGGGAGCTGTTTTTT. Protein product: CASSFQGGAGELFF. The chain joins TRBV28 to TRBJ2-2; D is possibly TRBD1 (5 bases). Trimming took 3 bases from V and 6 from J, leaving 11 bases between them. Germline V lookup: CDR1 MDHEN, CDR2 SYDVKM. CDR3 size: 14 residues.

The rearrangement joins TRBV9 to TRBJ1-2; the D gene is possibly TRBD1 (5 bases). V shed 0 bases and J shed 12 bases, with 12 bases lying between them. This CDR3 comprises 12 residues. Germline CDR1 and CDR2: SGDLS and YYNGEE. CDR3 protein: CASSVAGPPNTF. In nucleotides, the CDR3 is TGTGCCAGCAGCGTAGCGGGGCCCCCAAACACCTTC.

The chain uses TRBV21-1 and TRBJ2-7; TRBD1, as called in the table, went unchecked against the DNA. TRBV21-1 is a pseudogene locus. The CDR3 spans 15 residues. CDR3 bases: TGTGCCAGCAGCAAGGGGACAATTTGCTCCTACGAGCAGTACTTC. This encodes CASSKGTICSYEQYF.

This CDR3 is CASSVSPDSLYGYTF. The CDR3 DNA follows: TGTGCCAGCAGCGTATCCCCGGACAGCCTCTATGGCTACACCTTC. The chain recombines TRBV9 with TRBJ1-2, with D possibly TRBD1 on 6 matching bases. The germline V gene has CDR1 SGDLS and CDR2 YYNGEE. Deletions cut 1 base from V and 4 bases from J, with 14 bases between. This CDR3 has 15 residues.

The V gene is TRBV4-1, the J gene TRBJ2-5; D gene unclear. This CDR3 has 16 residues. V lost 3 bases to trimming and J lost 1 base, with 15 bases between them. Looked up from germline, CDR1 is MGHRA and CDR2 is YSYEKL. The CDR3 region is CASSQSRSGTQETQYF. Here the CDR3 DNA reads TGCGCCAGCAGCCAGTCCCGATCGGGCACCCAAGAGACCCAGTACTTC.

As to this clone: The limits of the CDR3 on the DNA are not certain, so only TCRdb's listed CDR3 is given. The chain is built from TRBV30 and TRBJ2-2; TRBD2, the table's D call, lacks a check against the DNA. From germline, CDR1 is GTSNPN and CDR2 SVGIG (reference sequence). The CDR3 has 12 amino acids, counting both end residues. CDR3 in amino acids: CAWSGTAGSCFF.

The rearrangement uses TRBV5-3 and TRBJ1-1; 9 bases fit TRBD1. TRBV5-3 is an open reading frame whose function is uncertain. The CDR3 is 17 residues long. With V trimmed by 5 bases and J by 2 bases, 13 bases remained unmatched. As DNA, the CDR3 is TGTGCCAGAAGTTTGAATCGGGACAGGGTTTCCAACACTGAAGCTTTCTTT. Amino acid sequence: CARSLNRDRVSNTEAFF.

The chain joins TRBV30 to TRBJ2-3, with D unresolved. V gave up 2 bases and J gave up 6 bases, with 9 bases separating them. The germline CDR1 and CDR2 sequences are GTSNPN and SVGIG (reference sequence). CDR3 size: 12 residues. The CDR3 bases are TGTGCCTGGAGTAGGAGTTCGGATACGCAGTATTTT. This codes for CAWSRSSDTQYF.

This clone has more than one count but fewer than ten. The chain has TRBV28 and TRBJ2-7; the D is unclear. The CDR3 is 11 amino acids. Trimming shortened V by 5 bases and J by 4 bases, and 6 bases separated the two germline ends. Per the germline V gene, CDR1 is MDHEN and CDR2 is SYDVKM. The CDR3 DNA is TGTGCCAGCAGTCCGCATTACGAGCAGTACTTC. Residues: CASSPHYEQYF.

This clone was found a few times. V is TRBV9 and J is TRBJ1-1; TRBD1 is a possible D gene (5 bases). There are 13 residues in the CDR3. V lost 4 bases, J lost 3 bases, and 10 bases lay in between. Per germline, CDR1 SGDLS and CDR2 YYNGEE. The CDR3 reads CASSLQQDTEAFF. Written as DNA, the CDR3 is TGTGCCAGCAGCTTGCAACAGGACACTGAAGCTTTCTTT. Using reference TRBV9 and TRBJ1-1 for the parts outside the CDR3, the full variable domain is DSGVTQTPKHLITATGQRVTLRCSPRSGDLSVYWYQQSLDQGLQFLIQYYNGEERAKGNILERFSAQQFPDLHSELNLSSLELGDSALYFCASSLQQDTEAFFGQGTRLTVV.

In this sample, this clone turned up a few times. This chain links TRBV28 with TRBJ1-3; 7 nucleotides line up with TRBD1. The CDR3 is 19 amino acids. The J segment lost 8 bases and the V segment lost 4 bases, leaving 23 bases of the junction unmatched. Germline V CDR1 and CDR2: MDHEN, SYDVKM. CDR3 bases: TGTGCCAGCAGTTACCTCACTCTTCAAAAGACAGGGAGGCGGTACACCATATATTTT. This encodes CASSYLTLQKTGRRYTIYF.

The chain links TRBV11-2 to TRBJ2-7; D unclear. Deletions cut 2 bases from V and 0 bases from J, with 14 bases between. This CDR3 region has 16 residues. Germline values: CDR1 SGHAT, CDR2 FQNNGV. The CDR3 DNA follows: TGTGCCAGCAGCTTACCCTCGAGCGCCTCCTCCTACGAGCAGTACTTC. Its translation: CASSLPSSASSYEQYF. Combining the CDR3 with reference TRBV11-2 and TRBJ2-7 gives the whole variable domain EAGVAQSPRYKIIEKRQSVAFWCNPISGHATLYWYQQILGQGPKLLIQFQNNGVVDDSQLPKDRFSAERLKGVDSTLKIQPAKLEDSAVYLCASSLPSSASSYEQYFGPGTRLTVT.

The chain carries TRBV21-1 and TRBJ1-3; the listed D gene, TRBD1, was not tested against the DNA. TRBV21-1 is labeled a pseudogene. The CDR3 length is 16 residues. The chain's CDR3 is CASSSRTGMTGNTIYF. The CDR3 DNA is TGTGCCAGCAGCTCCCGGACAGGGATGACTGGAAACACCATATATTTT.

The V call is TRBV7-8, the J call TRBJ2-3; TRBD1 matches 8 bases. The trim removed 5 bases at V and 8 bases at J, leaving 18 bases unmatched. The germline gives CDR1 SGHVS, CDR2 FQNEAQ. This CDR3 has 17 amino acids. The CDR3 nucleotides read TGTGCCAGCAGCACCTTGTCCCAAACAGGGGGTGGTGGTACGCAGTATTTT. It encodes CASSTLSQTGGGGTQYF.

This sequence joins TRBV6-5 and TRBJ1-3; D is undetermined. Per germline, CDR1 MNHEY and CDR2 SVGAGI. With 6 bases removed from V and 7 bases from J, the gap between germline ends came to 16 bases. The CDR3 is 14 residues long. The CDR3 DNA reads as TGTGCCAGCAGAGGTGGCAGTCAGAGTAACACCATATATTTT. It is translated as CASRGGSQSNTIYF.

The chain joins TRBV6-1 to TRBJ1-2; TRBD1 aligns across 7 bases. Germline lookup yields CDR1 MNHNS and CDR2 SASEGT. This CDR3 region has 14 residues. After removal of 2 bases from V and 8 bases from J, the junction contained 8 bases not matched to a gene. In DNA form, the CDR3 reads TGTGCCAGCAGTGAAACAGACAGGGTTCGGGGCTACACCTTC. Translated, it gives CASSETDRVRGYTF.

This clone was recorded only once. V gene TRBV5-1 combines with J gene TRBJ2-3, with D perhaps being TRBD1 or TRBD2 (5 bases each). The CDR3 loop spans 15 amino acids. From germline, CDR1 is SGHRS and CDR2 YFSETQ. With 4 bases removed from V and 0 bases from J, the gap between germline ends came to 12 bases. The CDR3, as DNA: TGCGCCAGCAGCCCCGGGGCTACTAGCACAGATACGCAGTATTTT. Its protein product is CASSPGATSTDTQYF.

The V and J genes are TRBV27 and TRBJ1-4; D is unresolved. The CDR3 runs 14 residues. V was pared by 2 bases and J by 0 bases, with 4 bases between. Germline V gives CDR1 MNHEY, CDR2 SMNVEV (reference sequence). CDR3 nucleotides: TGTGCCAGCAGTTTAAAACCAACTAATGAAAAACTGTTTTTT. This translates into CASSLKPTNEKLFF.